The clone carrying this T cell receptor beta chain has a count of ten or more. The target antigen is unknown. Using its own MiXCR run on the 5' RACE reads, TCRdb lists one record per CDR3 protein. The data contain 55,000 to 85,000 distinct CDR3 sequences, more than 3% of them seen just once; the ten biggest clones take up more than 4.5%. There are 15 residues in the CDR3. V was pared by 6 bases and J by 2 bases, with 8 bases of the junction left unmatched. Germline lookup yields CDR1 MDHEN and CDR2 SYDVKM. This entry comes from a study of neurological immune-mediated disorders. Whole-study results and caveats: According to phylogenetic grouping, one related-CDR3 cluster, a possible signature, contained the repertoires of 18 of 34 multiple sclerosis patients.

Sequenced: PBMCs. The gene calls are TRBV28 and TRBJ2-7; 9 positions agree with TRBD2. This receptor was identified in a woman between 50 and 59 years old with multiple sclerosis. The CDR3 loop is CASRVAGVSTYEQYF. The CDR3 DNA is TGTGCCAGCAGGGTAGCGGGAGTAAGCACCTACGAGCAGTACTTC.